These T cell receptor beta chains were read from a single sample in a study of CD8+CD57+ T cells in acquired aplastic anemia. MiXCR was run by TCRdb on the reads, yielding one entry per CDR3 protein. This repertoire shows about 270,000 distinct CDR3 sequences, 82% found once; its top ten account for approximately 40%. The sample consisted of sorted CD4+, CD8+, or CD8+CD57+ T cells (not recorded which) from PBMCs. Every receptor here comes from a human donor with aplastic anemia. The CDR3 runs from the conserved cysteine through the conserved F or W. Each record gives: CDR3 length, D gene, V gene, clone size, J gene, CDR3 DNA, CDR3 protein. A D gene is named only where the DNA matches it firmly. Clone size is shown for a subset of rows, as once, few, many or a class of expanded clone.

16	TRBD2	TRBV29-1	few	TRBJ2-3	TGCAGCGTTGAAGGGGGCCAGCGGGGGATCACAGATACGCAGTATTTT	CSVEGGQRGITDTQYF
15	-	TRBV7-3	-	TRBJ1-2	TGTGCCAGCAGCTTAACAGGGAGCGCCGATGATCGCTACACCTTC	CASSLTGSADDRYTF
14	-	TRBV2	-	TRBJ2-1	TGTGCCAGCACCCGGACTACACTTTACAATGAGCAGTTCTTC	CASTRTTLYNEQFF
14	TRBD1	TRBV7-2	few	TRBJ1-2	TGTGCCAGCAGCTTGGCAGGGGGCGCCGACTATGGCAACTTC	CASSLAGGADYGNF
15	-	TRBV7-2	few	TRBJ2-5	TGTGCCAGCAGCTTAGCCCCAGAGACAAAAGAGACCCAGTACTTC	CASSLAPETKETQYF
15	-	TRBV5-6	-	TRBJ2-5	TGTGCCAGCAGCCCCGTTGACGGGCTAAGGGAGACCCAGTACTTC	CASSPVDGLRETQYF
16	-	TRBV7-2	few	TRBJ2-1	TGTGCCAGCAGCTTTGCAAGAGGCGGCGATACCGATGAGCAGTTCTTC	CASSFARGGDTDEQFF
14	-	TRBV15	-	TRBJ2-5	TGTGCCACCAGCATAGCTAGTCAGCACGATACCCAGTACTTC	CATSIASQHDTQYF
13	-	TRBV2	-	TRBJ1-5	TGCGCCAGCGGGGATACAGGGACTCAGCCCCAGCATTTT	CASGDTGTQPQHF
14	-	TRBV7-9	-	TRBJ2-3	TGTGCCAGCAGCTTAGCGCGGGGTCGCGATACGCAGGATTTT	CASSLARGRDTQDF
14	-	TRBV7-9	-	TRBJ2-7	TGTGCCAGCAGCTTAAGCGACAGGGCGGGGGAGCAGTACTTC	CASSLSDRAGEQYF
14	-	TRBV11-2	few	TRBJ2-7	TGCGCCAGCAGCTTAGCCGGGGCCAACTACGAGCAGTACTTC	CASSLAGANYEQYF
17	TRBD1	TRBV27	-	TRBJ2-3	TGTGCCAGCACACAGGGGGCTACCTATCCTAGCACAGATACGCAGTATTTT	CASTQGATYPSTDTQYF
13	-	TRBV5-4	once	TRBJ2-3	TGTGCCAGCAGCTTAACCAGCGCAGATACGCAGTATTTT	CASSLTSADTQYF
15	TRBD1	TRBV2	once	TRBJ1-5	TGTGCCTCCCGACAGGGGAGGAGTAGCAATCAGCCCCAGCATTTT	CASRQGRSSNQPQHF
12	-	TRBV19	-	TRBJ1-4	TGTGCCAGTTCCGGGGGGACTGAAAAACTGTTTTTT	CASSGGTEKLFF